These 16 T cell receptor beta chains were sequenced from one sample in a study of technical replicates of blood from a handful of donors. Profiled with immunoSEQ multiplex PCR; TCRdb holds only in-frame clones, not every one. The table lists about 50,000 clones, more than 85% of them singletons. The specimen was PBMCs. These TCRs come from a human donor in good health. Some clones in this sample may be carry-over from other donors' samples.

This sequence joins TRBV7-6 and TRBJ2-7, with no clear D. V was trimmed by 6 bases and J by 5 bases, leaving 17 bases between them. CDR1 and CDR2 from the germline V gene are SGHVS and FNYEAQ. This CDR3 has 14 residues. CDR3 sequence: CASSSRFPPDEQYF. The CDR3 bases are TGTGCCAGCAGTAGCCGGTTTCCACCCGACGAGCAGTACTTC.

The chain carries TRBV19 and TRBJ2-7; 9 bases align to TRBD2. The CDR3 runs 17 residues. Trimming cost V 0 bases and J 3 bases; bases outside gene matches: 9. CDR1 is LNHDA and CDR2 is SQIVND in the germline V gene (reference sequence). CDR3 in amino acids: CASSIEEAGGTLYEQYF. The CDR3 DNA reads TGTGCCAGTAGTATAGAGGAAGCGGGAGGAACCCTCTACGAGCAGTACTTC.

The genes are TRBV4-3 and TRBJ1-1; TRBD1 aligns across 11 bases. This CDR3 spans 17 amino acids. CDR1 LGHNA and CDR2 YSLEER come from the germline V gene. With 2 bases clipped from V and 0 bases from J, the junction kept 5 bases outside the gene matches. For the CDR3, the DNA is TGCGCCAGCAGCCAATTCTGGGACAGGGGGTTGAACACTGAAGCTTTCTTT. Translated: CASSQFWDRGLNTEAFF.

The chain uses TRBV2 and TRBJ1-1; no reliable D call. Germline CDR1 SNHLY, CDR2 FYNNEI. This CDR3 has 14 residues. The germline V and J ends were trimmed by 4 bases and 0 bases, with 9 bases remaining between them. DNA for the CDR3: TGTGCCAGCAGTGTGGGAGGGATGAACACTGAAGCTTTCTTT. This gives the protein CASSVGGMNTEAFF.

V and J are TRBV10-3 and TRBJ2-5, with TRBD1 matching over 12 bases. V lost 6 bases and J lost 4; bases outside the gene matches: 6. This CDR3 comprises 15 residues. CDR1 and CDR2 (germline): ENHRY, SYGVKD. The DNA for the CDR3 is TGTGCCATCAGCTCCGGGACAGGGGGCGGAGAGACCCAGTACTTC. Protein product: CAISSGTGGGETQYF.

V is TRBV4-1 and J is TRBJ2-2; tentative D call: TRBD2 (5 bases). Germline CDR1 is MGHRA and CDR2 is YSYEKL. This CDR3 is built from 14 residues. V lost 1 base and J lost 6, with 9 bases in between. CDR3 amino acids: CASSQVGVAGELFF. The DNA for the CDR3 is TGCGCCAGCAGCCAAGTCGGGGTAGCCGGGGAGCTGTTTTTT.

The CDR3: CASSPLGRPQDTQYF. The CDR3 DNA follows: TGTGCCAGCAGCCCTCTAGGGAGACCCCAAGATACGCAGTATTTT. The V call is TRBV7-9, the J call TRBJ2-3, with D perhaps matching TRBD2 (5 bases). Germline-derived CDR1 and CDR2 are SEHNR and FQNEAQ (reference sequence). V shed 5 bases and J shed 5 bases, with 17 bases lying between them. This CDR3 is built from 15 residues. Together with reference TRBV7-9 and TRBJ2-3, the CDR3 gives the full variable domain: DTGVSQNPRHKITKRGQNVTFRCDPISEHNRLYWYRQTLGQGPEFLTYFQNEAQLEKSRLLSDRFSAERPKGSFSTLEIQRTEQGDSAMYLCASSPLGRPQDTQYFGPGTRLTVL.

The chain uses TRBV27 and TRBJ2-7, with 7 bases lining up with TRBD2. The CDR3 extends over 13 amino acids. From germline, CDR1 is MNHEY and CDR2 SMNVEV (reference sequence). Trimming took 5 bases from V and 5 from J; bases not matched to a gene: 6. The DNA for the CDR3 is TGTGCCAGCAGTCTAATGGGGGGGGACGAGCAGTACTTC. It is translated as CASSLMGGDEQYF.

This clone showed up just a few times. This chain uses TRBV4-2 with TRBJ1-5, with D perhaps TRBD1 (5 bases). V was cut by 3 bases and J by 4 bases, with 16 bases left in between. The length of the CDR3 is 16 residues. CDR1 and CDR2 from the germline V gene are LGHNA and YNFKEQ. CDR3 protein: CASSQNQGGNNQPQHF. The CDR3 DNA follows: TGTGCCAGCAGCCAGAACCAGGGTGGTAATAATCAGCCCCAGCATTTT.

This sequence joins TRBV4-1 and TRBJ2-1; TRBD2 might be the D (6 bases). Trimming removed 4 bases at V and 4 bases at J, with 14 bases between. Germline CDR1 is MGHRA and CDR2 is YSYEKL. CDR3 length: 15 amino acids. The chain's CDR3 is CASSLEGREYNEQFF. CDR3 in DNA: TGCGCCAGCAGCCTGGAGGGCCGGGAATACAATGAGCAGTTCTTC.

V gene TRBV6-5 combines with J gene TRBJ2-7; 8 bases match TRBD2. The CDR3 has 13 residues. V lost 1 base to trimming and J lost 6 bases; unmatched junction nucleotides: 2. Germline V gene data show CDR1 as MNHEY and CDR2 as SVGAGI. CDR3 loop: CASSYFGGGEQYF. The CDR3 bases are TGTGCCAGCAGTTACTTCGGGGGGGGCGAGCAGTACTTC.

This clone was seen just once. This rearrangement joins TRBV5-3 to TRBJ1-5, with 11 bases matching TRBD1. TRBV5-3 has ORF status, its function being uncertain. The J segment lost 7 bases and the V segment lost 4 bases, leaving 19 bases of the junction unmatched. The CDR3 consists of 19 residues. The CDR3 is CARSTLGQGDRLEWQPQHF. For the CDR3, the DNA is TGTGCCAGAAGCACCCTGGGACAGGGGGACCGTCTGGAGTGGCAGCCCCAGCATTTT.

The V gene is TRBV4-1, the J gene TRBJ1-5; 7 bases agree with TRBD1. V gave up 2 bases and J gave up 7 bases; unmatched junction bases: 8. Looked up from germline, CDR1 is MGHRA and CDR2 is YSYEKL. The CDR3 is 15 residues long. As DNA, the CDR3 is TGCGCCAGCAGCCAACCTGGGACAGCTGCCCAGCCCCAGCATTTT. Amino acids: CASSQPGTAAQPQHF.

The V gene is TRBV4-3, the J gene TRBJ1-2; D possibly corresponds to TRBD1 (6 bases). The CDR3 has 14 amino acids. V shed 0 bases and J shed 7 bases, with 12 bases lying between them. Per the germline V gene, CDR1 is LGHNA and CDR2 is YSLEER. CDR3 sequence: CASSQDGQGPGYTF. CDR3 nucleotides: TGCGCCAGCAGCCAAGACGGGCAGGGGCCTGGCTACACCTTC.

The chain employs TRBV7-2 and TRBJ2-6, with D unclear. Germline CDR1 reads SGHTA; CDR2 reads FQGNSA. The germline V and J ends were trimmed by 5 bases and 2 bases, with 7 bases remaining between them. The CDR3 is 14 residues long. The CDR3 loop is CASSRLAGANVLTF. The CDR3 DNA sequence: TGTGCCAGCAGCCGATTAGCTGGGGCCAACGTCCTGACTTTC.

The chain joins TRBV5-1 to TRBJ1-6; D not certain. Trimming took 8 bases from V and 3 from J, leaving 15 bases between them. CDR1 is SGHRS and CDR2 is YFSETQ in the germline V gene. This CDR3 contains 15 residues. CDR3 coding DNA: TGCGCCAGACTGCCCGTTCGGGACTATAATTCACCCCTCCACTTT. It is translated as CARLPVRDYNSPLHF. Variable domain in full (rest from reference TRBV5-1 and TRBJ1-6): KAGVTQTPRYLIKTRGQQVTLSCSPISGHRSVSWYQQTPGQGLQFLFEYFSETQRNKGNFPGRFSGRQFSNSRSEMNVSTLELGDSALYLCARLPVRDYNSPLHFGNGTRLTVT.